This entry concerns a single TCR beta chain. The data stem from a study of CD8+ T cells in alopecia areata. Per germline, CDR1 SNHLY and CDR2 FYNNEI. V shed 4 bases, J shed 2 bases, and the junction held 0 bases outside the gene matches. The CDR3 consists of 14 residues. Sequencing used cDNA as its template, made by extracting RNA and reverse transcribing it. Clones were sequenced by immunoSEQ multiplex PCR, and TCRdb holds only the in-frame ones, with some missing. The sample gives over 150,000 clones, 45% to 65% of which show up once; 3% to 3.5% is in the top ten. Treatment here: oral pan-JAK inhibitor, 5-10 mg twice daily.

This clonotype was sampled from a human donor with alopecia areata. The chain uses TRBV2 and TRBJ2-1, with 9 bases identical to TRBD1. Sample: CD4+ T cells sorted from blood, taken at week 4, from a patient treated with tofacitinib. The CDR3 sequence: CASSGQGAYNEQFF. Here the CDR3 DNA reads TGTGCCAGCAGTGGACAGGGGGCCTACAATGAGCAGTTCTTC.